This TCR beta chain was identified in a study of cytomegalovirus exposure and HLA in healthy donors. Study information: Previous work identified 90 million to 130 million unique TCR beta sequences from around 200 million T cells. Study-wide results and limits: Among the most significant clusters, several appeared linked to common viral pathogens in a later analysis. Later, an analysis showed that TCR beta chains associated with HLA were more clonally expanded than others that were equally common. TCR beta V- and J-gene trimming, according to a later analysis, was linked to a missense DCLRE1C variant.

In regard to this clone: Antigen unknown.

PCR amplification relied on 60 Vbeta primers (plus 13 Jbeta primers). The repertoire was sequenced with immunoSEQ multiplex PCR; TCRdb's copy has only in-frame clones and lacks some. The table records some 130,000 clones, roughly 88% of them present only once. The CDR3 is 17 residues long. The germline CDR1 and CDR2 sequences are LGHNA and YSLEER. Unmatched junction bases numbered 7, after V lost 0 bases and J lost 2 bases. The origin of this receptor is a man in his forties or fifties in good health and CMV-seronegative. Specimen: PBMCs. The chain couples TRBV4-3 to TRBJ1-2, with TRBD1 matching 9 bases. The CDR3 coding sequence is TGCGCCAGCAGCCAAGATGGTGGGACAGGGTCCAACTATGGCTACACCTTC. As protein: CASSQDGGTGSNYGYTF.